Below, one T cell receptor beta chain is given with its context. Time point reported: pre-sensitization, week 0. Treatment noted: therapeutic diphenylcyclopropenone sensitization with weekly scalp DPC. The data were obtained in a study of human T cells and chemical hapten exposure. Germline V lookup: CDR1 MDHEN, CDR2 SYDVKM. Trimming took 2 bases from V and 0 from J; bases not matched to a gene: 14. The length of the CDR3 is 20 residues. Individual cDNA molecules (in the library) carried attached unique molecular identifiers. One entry per CDR3 protein results from TCRdb running MiXCR on the RACE reads. The sample records fewer than 300,000 distinct CDR3 sequences, approximately 8.6% being singletons.

The TCR sequence derives from a woman in her forties with alopecia areata. Some clones in this sample may be carry-over from other donors' samples. The sequencing used whole blood, collected in connection with sensitization to the hapten diphenylcyclopropenone (DPC). The chain couples TRBV28 to TRBJ2-4; 9 bases agree with TRBD2. The CDR3 nucleotides are TGTGCCAGCAGTTTAATTCGGGTGACTAGCGGTTCTCTAGCCAAAAACATTCAGTACTTC. Protein: CASSLIRVTSGSLAKNIQYF.